What follows are 13 T cell receptor beta chains derived from one specimen sequenced in a study of blood T cell repertoires in COVID-19. The table came from immunoSEQ multiplex PCR; TCRdb's copy has only in-frame clones and leaves some out. The sample has 120,000 to 150,000 clones, about nine tenths seen once. The source material was PBMCs or T cells enriched from blood (not recorded which). The receptors derive from a woman in her thirties or forties who had been exposed to COVID-19.

The genes are TRBV3-1 (or the pseudogene TRBV3-2) and TRBJ1-1; tentative D call: TRBD1 (6 bases). The germline CDR1 and CDR2 sequences are LGHDT and YNNKEL (reference sequence). The CDR3 loop spans 14 amino acids. V was trimmed by 1 base and J by 3 bases, leaving 9 bases between them. Here the CDR3 DNA reads TGTGCCAGCAGCCAAGTTACAGGGCACACTGAAGCTTTCTTT. It codes for CASSQVTGHTEAFF.

In its sample, this clone was seen once. The chain uses TRBV5-1 and TRBJ1-1; maybe TRBD1 (5 bases). This CDR3 comprises 15 residues. In germline, CDR1 is SGHRS, CDR2 YFSETQ. The V end lost 0 bases, the J end lost 4 bases, and 13 bases lay between the germline ends. As DNA, the CDR3 is TGCGCCAGCAGCTTGGCCGGCGGGGGTAGCACTGAAGCTTTCTTT. This gives the protein CASSLAGGGSTEAFF.

CDR3 DNA: TGTGCCAGTATCTCAGGGGCAAGCTCAGATACGCAGTATTTT. Translated, it gives CASISGASSDTQYF. The chain links TRBV19 to TRBJ2-3, with D perhaps TRBD1 (6 bases). CDR1 is LNHDA, CDR2 SQIVND, per germline (reference sequence). The germline V and J ends were trimmed by 7 bases and 4 bases, with 15 bases remaining between them. The CDR3 consists of 14 residues.

The chain is built from TRBV5-1 and TRBJ1-6; tentatively, D is TRBD1 (5 bases). From germline, CDR1 is SGHRS and CDR2 YFSETQ. The germline V and J ends were trimmed by 3 bases and 0 bases, with 16 bases remaining between them. This CDR3 has 18 amino acids. The CDR3 DNA sequence: TGCGCCAGCAGCTCCCGACAGAGCAGGAGCTCCTATAATTCACCCCTCCACTTT. Translated, it gives CASSSRQSRSSYNSPLHF.

This rearrangement joins TRBV4-1 to TRBJ1-5; D unresolved. Germline CDR1 and CDR2: MGHRA and YSYEKL. The CDR3 contains 13 residues. The V gene lost 4 bases and the J gene lost 4 bases, with 8 bases spanning the gap. This CDR3 is CASSRAKNQPQHF. Written as DNA, the CDR3 is TGCGCCAGCAGCCGGGCAAAAAATCAGCCCCAGCATTTT.

V usage is TRBV5-1 and J usage is TRBJ1-1; 7 bases are shared with TRBD1. The V gene's germline CDR1 is SGHRS and CDR2 YFSETQ. The CDR3 is made up of 14 amino acids. The J segment lost 9 bases and the V segment lost 4 bases, leaving 12 bases of the junction unmatched. This CDR3 is CASSNSTGVGKAFF. For the CDR3, the DNA is TGCGCCAGCAGCAATTCAACAGGGGTGGGAAAAGCTTTCTTT.

The chain combines TRBV20-1 with TRBJ1-2; D is undetermined. The CDR3 spans 11 residues. Germline V gene lookup returns CDR1 DFQATT and CDR2 SNEGSKA (reference sequence). Trimming removed 4 bases from V and 3 bases from J, with 6 bases in between. CDR3 region: CSAKSDYGYTF. DNA of the CDR3: TGCAGTGCTAAGTCAGACTATGGCTACACCTTC.

The chain links TRBV5-1 to TRBJ1-2; a possible D gene is TRBD1 (6 bases). In germline, CDR1 is SGHRS, CDR2 YFSETQ. Between the trimmed V and J ends, which lost 0 bases and 4 bases, there was a span of 13 bases. The CDR3 length is 15 residues. CDR3 sequence (DNA): TGCGCCAGCAGCTTGGCCGAGGGGGGGCTCTATGGCTACACCTTC. Its translation: CASSLAEGGLYGYTF.

The V gene is TRBV6-4, the J gene TRBJ1-1; D gene ambiguous. This CDR3 has 13 amino acids. Germline V gives CDR1 MRHNA, CDR2 SNTAGT. V lost 4 bases and J 2 bases, leaving 8 bases between the germline ends. The CDR3 coding sequence is TGTGCCAGCAGTGTGGAGCGAAACACTGAAGCTTTCTTT. Protein sequence: CASSVERNTEAFF.

The chain uses TRBV28 and TRBJ2-7, with D uncertain. This CDR3 comprises 11 residues. Germline V gene sequence: CDR1 MDHEN, CDR2 SYDVKM. The germline V and J ends were trimmed by 6 bases and 2 bases, with 5 bases remaining between them. CDR3 region: CASSQTYEQYF. In nucleotides, the CDR3 is TGTGCCAGCAGCCAAACCTACGAGCAGTACTTC.

The V call is TRBV13, the J call TRBJ2-7, with 7 nucleotides matching TRBD1. The germline V gene has CDR1 PRHDT and CDR2 FYEKMQ (reference sequence). The CDR3 length is 15 residues. J gave up 1 base and V 5 bases, and 8 bases lay outside the gene matches. The CDR3 DNA reads as TGTGCCAGCAGCCCAGGGACAGAGGCTTCCTACGAGCAGTACTTC. Encoded protein: CASSPGTEASYEQYF.

This rearrangement joins TRBV27 to TRBJ1-1; D is perhaps TRBD1 (6 bases). This CDR3 is 13 amino acids long. Germline CDR1 is MNHEY and CDR2 is SMNVEV (reference sequence). The V end was cut by 4 bases, the J end by 6 bases, with 12 bases between. CDR3 in amino acids: CASSSRGLAEAFF. CDR3 coding DNA: TGTGCCAGCAGTTCCAGGGGTCTGGCTGAAGCTTTCTTT.

This rearrangement joins TRBV7-9 to TRBJ1-1; D not resolved. Germline V gene lookup returns CDR1 SEHNR and CDR2 FQNEAQ (reference sequence). CDR3 length: 14 residues. The ends were cut back, 1 base at V and 6 bases at J, with 12 bases in the middle. As DNA, the CDR3 is TGTGCCAGCAGCTTAGAGTTCGGGGTGCCTGAAGCTTTCTTT. The encoded protein is CASSLEFGVPEAFF.